The 3 T cell receptor beta chains below come from one sample, sequenced in a study of radiotherapy plus CTLA-4 blockade in lung cancer. Some clones are missing from TCRdb's copy, which holds only in-frame ones; the method was immunoSEQ multiplex PCR. This table has approximately 82,000 clones, approximately 80% appearing once. Sequenced material: peripheral blood, taken from a patient treated with radiotherapy plus ipilimumab. The receptors come from a human donor with non-small cell lung cancer that progressed on radiotherapy plus ipilimumab.

This chain connects TRBV21-1 to TRBJ2-5; TRBD1, the D gene given by the table, was not confirmed from the DNA. TRBV21-1 is given as a pseudogene. CDR3 length: 16 amino acids. The CDR3 coding sequence is TGTGCCAGCAGCACCCTCTGCAGGGGGCGCGGGGAGACCCAGTACTTC. It is translated as CASSTLCRGRGETQYF.

The chain couples TRBV5-6 to TRBJ2-7; D is ambiguous. Germline V gives CDR1 SGHDT, CDR2 YYEEEE. This CDR3 comprises 12 residues. V dropped 1 base and J dropped 6 bases, with 8 bases sitting between them. The CDR3 spells CASSLLRAEQYF. Here the CDR3 DNA reads TGTGCCAGCAGCTTGCTCCGCGCCGAGCAGTACTTC. Complete variable domain (other parts from reference TRBV5-6 and TRBJ2-7): DAGVTQSPTHLIKTRGQQVTLRCSPKSGHDTVSWYQQALGQGPQFIFQYYEEEERQRGNFPDRFSGHQFPNYSSELNVNALLLGDSALYLCASSLLRAEQYFGPGTRLTVT.

This chain links TRBV18 with TRBJ2-6, with TRBD1 matching over 10 bases. This CDR3 comprises 16 residues. Trimming took 5 bases from V and 2 from J; bases not matched to a gene: 3. Germline V lookup: CDR1 KGHSH, CDR2 LQKENI. DNA of the CDR3: TGTGCCAGCTCAGTGACAGGGGGCACTGGGGCCAACGTCCTGACTTTC. Residues: CASSVTGGTGANVLTF. Looking up the rest from reference TRBV18 and TRBJ2-6 gives the full variable domain: NAGVMQNPRHLVRRRGQEARLRCSPMKGHSHVYWYRQLPEEGLKFMVYLQKENIIDESGMPKERFSAEFPKEGPSILRIQQVVRGDSAAYFCASSVTGGTGANVLTFGAGSRLTVL.